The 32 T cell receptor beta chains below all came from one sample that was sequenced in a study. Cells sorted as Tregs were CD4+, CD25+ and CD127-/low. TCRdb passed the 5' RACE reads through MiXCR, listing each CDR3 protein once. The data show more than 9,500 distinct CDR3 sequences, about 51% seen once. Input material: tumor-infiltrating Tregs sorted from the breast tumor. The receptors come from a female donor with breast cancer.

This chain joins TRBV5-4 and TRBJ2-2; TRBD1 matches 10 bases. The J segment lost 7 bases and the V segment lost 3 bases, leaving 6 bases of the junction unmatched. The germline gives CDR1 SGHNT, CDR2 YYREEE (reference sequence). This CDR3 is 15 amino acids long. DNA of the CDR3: TGTGCCAGCAGCTCGGGACAGGGGAGGATCGGGGAGCTGTTTTTT. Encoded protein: CASSSGQGRIGELFF.

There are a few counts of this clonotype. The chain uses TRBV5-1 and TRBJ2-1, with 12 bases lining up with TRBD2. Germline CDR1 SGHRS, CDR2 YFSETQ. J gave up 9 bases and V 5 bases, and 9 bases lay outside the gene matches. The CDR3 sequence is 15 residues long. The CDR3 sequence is CASRRLAGDNSEQFF. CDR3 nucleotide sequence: TGCGCCAGCAGGAGACTAGCGGGAGACAATAGTGAGCAGTTCTTC.

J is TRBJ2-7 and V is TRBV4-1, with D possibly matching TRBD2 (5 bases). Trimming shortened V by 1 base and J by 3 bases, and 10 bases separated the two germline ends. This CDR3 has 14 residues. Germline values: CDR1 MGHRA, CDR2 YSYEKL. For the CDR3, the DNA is TGCGCCAGCAGCCAAGGGACCGGGGACTACGAGCAGTACTTC. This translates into CASSQGTGDYEQYF.

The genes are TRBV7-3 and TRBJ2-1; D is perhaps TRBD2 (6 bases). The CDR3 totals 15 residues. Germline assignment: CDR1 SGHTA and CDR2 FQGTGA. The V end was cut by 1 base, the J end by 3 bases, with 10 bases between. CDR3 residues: CASSLNSGSYNEQFF. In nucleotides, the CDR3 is TGTGCCAGCAGCTTAAATAGCGGAAGCTACAATGAGCAGTTCTTC.

The CDR3, as DNA: TGTGCCTGGAGTGAGAACAGGAAGACCCAGTACTTC. Residues: CAWSENRKTQYF. This chain links TRBV30 with TRBJ2-5; D may be TRBD1 (5 bases). Germline V lookup: CDR1 GTSNPN, CDR2 SVGIG (reference sequence). The CDR3 totals 12 residues. Trimming took 1 base from V and 6 from J, leaving 9 bases between them.

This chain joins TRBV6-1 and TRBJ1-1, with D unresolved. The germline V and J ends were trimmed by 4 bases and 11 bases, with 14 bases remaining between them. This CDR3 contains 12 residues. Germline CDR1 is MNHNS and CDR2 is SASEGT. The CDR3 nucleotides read TGTGCCAGCAGTGCAGATAGATGGTTGGCTTTCTTT. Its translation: CASSADRWLAFF.

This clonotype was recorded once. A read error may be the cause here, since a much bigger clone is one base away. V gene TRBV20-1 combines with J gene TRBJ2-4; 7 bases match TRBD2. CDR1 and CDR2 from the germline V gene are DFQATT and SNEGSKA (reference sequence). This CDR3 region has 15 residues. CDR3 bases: TGCAGTGCCAAAGGGGACTACACAGCCGAAAACATTCAGTACTTC. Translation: CSAKGDYTAENIQYF.

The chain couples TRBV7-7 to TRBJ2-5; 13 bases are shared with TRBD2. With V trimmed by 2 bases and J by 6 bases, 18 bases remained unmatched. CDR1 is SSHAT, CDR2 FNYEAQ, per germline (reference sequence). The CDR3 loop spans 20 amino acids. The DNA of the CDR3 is TGTGCCAGCAGCTTAATCCCACCGCGGACTAGCGGGGGTGAGAGAAAGACCCAGTACTTC. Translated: CASSLIPPRTSGGERKTQYF.

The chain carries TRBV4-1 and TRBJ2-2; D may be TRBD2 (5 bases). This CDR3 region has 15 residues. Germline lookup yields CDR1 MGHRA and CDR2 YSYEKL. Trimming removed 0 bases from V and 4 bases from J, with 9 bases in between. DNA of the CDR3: TGCGCCAGCAGCCAAGATAGCGAGGGCACCGGGGAGCTGTTTTTT. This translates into CASSQDSEGTGELFF.

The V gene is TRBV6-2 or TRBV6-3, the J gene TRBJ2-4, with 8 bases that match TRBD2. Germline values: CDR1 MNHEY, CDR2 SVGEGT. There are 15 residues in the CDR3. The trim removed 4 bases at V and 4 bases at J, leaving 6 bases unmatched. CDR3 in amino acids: CASSSGLGRKNIQYF. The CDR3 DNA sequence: TGTGCCAGCAGTTCGGGACTAGGCAGAAAAAACATTCAGTACTTC.

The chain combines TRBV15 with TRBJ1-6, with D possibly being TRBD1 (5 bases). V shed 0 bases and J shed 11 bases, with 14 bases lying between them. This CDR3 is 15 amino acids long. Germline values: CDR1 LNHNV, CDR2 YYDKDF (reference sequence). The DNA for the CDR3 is TGTGCCACCAGCAGAGATCCAGGGAAGGGGCCACCCCTCCACTTT. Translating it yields CATSRDPGKGPPLHF.

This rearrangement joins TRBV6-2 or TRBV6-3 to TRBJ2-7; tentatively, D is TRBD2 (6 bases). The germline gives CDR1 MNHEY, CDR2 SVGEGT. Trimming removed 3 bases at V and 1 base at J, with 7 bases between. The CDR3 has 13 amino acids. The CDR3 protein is CASSYRESYEQYF. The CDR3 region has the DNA TGTGCCAGCAGTTATCGGGAGTCCTACGAGCAGTACTTC.

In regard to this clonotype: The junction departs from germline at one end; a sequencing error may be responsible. This chain's CDR3 is CASSPGQDRGLEIF. The CDR3 coding sequence is TGTGCCAGCTCACCCGGACAGGACAGGGGATTAGAGATCTTC. V usage is TRBV18 and J usage is TRBJ2-1, with 9 bases aligning to TRBD1. CDR3 length: 14 residues. Germline CDR1 and CDR2: KGHSH and LQKENI.

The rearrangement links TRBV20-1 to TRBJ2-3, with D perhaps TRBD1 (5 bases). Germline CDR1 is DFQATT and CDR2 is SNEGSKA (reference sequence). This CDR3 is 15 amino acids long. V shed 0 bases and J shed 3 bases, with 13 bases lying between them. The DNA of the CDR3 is TGCAGTGCTAGAGATCCAGGGAAGTCGACAGATACGCAGTATTTT. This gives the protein CSARDPGKSTDTQYF.

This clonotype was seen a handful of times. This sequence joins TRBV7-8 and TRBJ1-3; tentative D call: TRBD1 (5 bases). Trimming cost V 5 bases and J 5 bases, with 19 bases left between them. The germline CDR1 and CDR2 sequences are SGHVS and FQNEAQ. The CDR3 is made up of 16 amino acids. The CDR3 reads CASSRTDSNQRNTIYF. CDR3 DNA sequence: TGTGCCAGCAGCCGTACTGACAGCAACCAAAGAAACACCATATATTTT.

The CDR3 sequence is CASSDSGIEQFF. CDR3 sequence (DNA): TGTGCCAGCAGTGATAGCGGGATCGAGCAGTTCTTC. The rearrangement joins TRBV6-2 or TRBV6-3 to TRBJ2-1; TRBD2 matches at 8 bases. Germline-derived CDR1 and CDR2 are MNHEY and SVGEGT. This CDR3 region has 12 residues. V gave up 5 bases and J gave up 10 bases; unmatched junction bases: 4.

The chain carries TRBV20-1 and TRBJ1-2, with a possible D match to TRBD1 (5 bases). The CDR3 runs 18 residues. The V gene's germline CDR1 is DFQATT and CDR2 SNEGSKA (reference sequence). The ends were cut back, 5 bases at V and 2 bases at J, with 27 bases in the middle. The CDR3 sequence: CSAPTGRGSSRANYGYTF. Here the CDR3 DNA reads TGCAGTGCTCCTACAGGAAGAGGGTCCTCCCGCGCCAACTATGGCTACACCTTC.

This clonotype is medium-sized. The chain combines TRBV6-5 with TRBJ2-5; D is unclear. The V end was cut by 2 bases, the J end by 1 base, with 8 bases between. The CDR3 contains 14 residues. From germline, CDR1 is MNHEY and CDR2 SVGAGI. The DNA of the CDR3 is TGTGCCAGCAGTTACAAGGCTATCCAAGAGACCCAGTACTTC. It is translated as CASSYKAIQETQYF.

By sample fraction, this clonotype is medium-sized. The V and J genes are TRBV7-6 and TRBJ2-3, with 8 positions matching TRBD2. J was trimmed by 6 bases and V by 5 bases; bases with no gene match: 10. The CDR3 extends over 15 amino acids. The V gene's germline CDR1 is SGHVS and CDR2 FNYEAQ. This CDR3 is CASSPRVREGDTQYF. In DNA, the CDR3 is TGTGCCAGCAGCCCCCGAGTACGGGAGGGGGATACGCAGTATTTT.

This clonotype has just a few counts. This CDR3 is CSAAPPPLANHEQFF. CDR3 sequence (DNA): TGCAGTGCCGCGCCCCCACCTCTAGCGAACCATGAGCAGTTCTTC. This sequence joins TRBV20-1 and TRBJ2-1; D perhaps matches TRBD2 (6 bases). This CDR3 is 15 amino acids long. Trimming removed 6 bases at V and 8 bases at J, with 23 bases between. Per the germline V gene, CDR1 is DFQATT and CDR2 is SNEGSKA (reference sequence).

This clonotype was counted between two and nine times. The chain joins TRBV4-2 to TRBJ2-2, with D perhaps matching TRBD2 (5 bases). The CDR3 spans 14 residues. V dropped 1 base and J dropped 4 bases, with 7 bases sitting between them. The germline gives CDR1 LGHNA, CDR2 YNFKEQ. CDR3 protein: CASSQAGVTGELFF. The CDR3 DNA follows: TGTGCCAGCAGCCAAGCCGGGGTCACCGGGGAGCTGTTTTTT.

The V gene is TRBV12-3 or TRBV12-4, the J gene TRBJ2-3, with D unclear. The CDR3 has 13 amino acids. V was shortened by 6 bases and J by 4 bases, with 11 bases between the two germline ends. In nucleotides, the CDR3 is TGTGCCAGCAGGGCAAGAGGCTCAGATACGCAGTATTTT. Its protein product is CASRARGSDTQYF.

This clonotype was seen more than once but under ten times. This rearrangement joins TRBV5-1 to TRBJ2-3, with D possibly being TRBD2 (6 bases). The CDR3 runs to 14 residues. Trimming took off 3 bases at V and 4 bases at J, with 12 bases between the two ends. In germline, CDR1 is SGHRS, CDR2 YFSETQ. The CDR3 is CASSSNPGADTQYF. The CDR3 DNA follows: TGCGCCAGCAGCTCGAATCCGGGGGCAGATACGCAGTATTTT.

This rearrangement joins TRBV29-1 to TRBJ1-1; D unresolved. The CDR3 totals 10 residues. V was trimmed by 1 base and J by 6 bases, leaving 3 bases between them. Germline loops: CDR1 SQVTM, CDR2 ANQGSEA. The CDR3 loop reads CSVEVSEAFF. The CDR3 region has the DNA TGCAGCGTTGAAGTTTCTGAAGCTTTCTTT.

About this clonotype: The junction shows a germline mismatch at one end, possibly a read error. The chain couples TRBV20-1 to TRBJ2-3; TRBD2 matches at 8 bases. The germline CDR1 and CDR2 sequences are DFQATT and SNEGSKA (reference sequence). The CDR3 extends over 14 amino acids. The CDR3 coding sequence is TGCAGGGCTAGAGTGACTAGCGGCACAGATACGCAGTATTTT. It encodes CRARVTSGTDTQYF.

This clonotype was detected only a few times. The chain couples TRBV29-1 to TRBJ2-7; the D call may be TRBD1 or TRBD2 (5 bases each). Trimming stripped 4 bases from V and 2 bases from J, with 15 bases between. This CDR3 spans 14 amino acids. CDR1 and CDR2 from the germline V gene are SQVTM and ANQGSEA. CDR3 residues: CSVVGAGRTYEQYF. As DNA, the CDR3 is TGCAGCGTTGTCGGGGCGGGCCGAACCTACGAGCAGTACTTC.

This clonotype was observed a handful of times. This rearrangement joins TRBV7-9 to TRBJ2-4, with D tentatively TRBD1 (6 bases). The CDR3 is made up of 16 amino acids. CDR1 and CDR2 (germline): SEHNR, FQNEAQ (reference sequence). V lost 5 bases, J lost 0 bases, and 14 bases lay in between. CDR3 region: CASSPSGEIAKNIQYF. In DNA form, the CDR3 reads TGTGCCAGCAGCCCCTCAGGGGAAATAGCCAAAAACATTCAGTACTTC.

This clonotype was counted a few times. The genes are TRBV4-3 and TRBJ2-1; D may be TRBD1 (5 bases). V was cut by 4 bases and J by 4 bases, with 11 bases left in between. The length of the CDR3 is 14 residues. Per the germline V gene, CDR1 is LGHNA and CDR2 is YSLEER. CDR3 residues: CASSPLGQYNEQFF. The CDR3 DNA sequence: TGCGCCAGCAGCCCTCTGGGGCAGTACAATGAGCAGTTCTTC.

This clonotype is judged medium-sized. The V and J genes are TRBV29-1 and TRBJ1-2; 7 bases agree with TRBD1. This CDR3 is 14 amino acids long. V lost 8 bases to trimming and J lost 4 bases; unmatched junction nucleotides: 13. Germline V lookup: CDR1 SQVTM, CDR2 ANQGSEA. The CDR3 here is CSTRQGGGGYGYTF. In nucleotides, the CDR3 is TGCAGCACACGACAGGGAGGCGGTGGCTATGGCTACACCTTC. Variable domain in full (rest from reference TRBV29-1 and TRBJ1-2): SAVISQKPSRDICQRGTSLTIQCQVDSQVTMMFWYRQQPGQSLTLIATANQGSEATYESGFVIDKFPISRPNLTFSTLTVSNMSPEDSSIYLCSTRQGGGGYGYTFGSGTRLTVV.

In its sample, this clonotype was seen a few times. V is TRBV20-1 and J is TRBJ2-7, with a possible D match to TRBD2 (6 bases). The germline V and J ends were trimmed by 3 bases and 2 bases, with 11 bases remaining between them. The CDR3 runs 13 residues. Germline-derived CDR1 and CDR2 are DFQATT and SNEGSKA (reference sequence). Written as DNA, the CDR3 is TGCAGTGCTAGTCTTAGCGGCACCTACGAGCAGTACGTC. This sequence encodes CSASLSGTYEQYV.

The CDR3 loop reads CASSQQPRQGEEKLFF. CDR3 nucleotide sequence: TGTGCCAGCAGCCAACAACCACGGCAGGGCGAGGAAAAACTGTTTTTT. The gene calls are TRBV4-2 and TRBJ1-4; D may be TRBD1 (5 bases). Germline assignment: CDR1 LGHNA and CDR2 YNFKEQ. V was shortened by 2 bases and J by 8 bases, with 18 bases between the two germline ends. CDR3 length equals 16 residues.

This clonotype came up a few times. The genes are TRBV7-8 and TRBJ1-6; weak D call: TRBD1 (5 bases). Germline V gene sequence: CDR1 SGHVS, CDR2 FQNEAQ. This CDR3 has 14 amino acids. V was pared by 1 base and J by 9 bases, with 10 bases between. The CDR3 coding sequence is TGTGCCAGCAGCTTAGAAGCAGGGTTTTCACCCCTCCACTTT. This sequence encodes CASSLEAGFSPLHF.